A selection of T cell receptor beta chains follows, all from one sample in a study of blood T cell repertoires in COVID-19. Repertoires were generated with immunoSEQ multiplex PCR, while TCRdb's copy carries only in-frame clones and drops some. The repertoire holds tens of thousands of clones, with 88% as singletons. Sequencing was carried out using PBMCs or T cells enriched from blood (not recorded which). The receptors derive from a woman in her thirties or forties who had recovered from COVID-19. CDR3s leave out the opening cysteine and the closing phenylalanine or tryptophan. Each record gives: CDR3 length, D gene, V gene, J gene, CDR3 protein. D genes are given only for firm matches.

length: 12
D: -
V: TRBV6-5
J: TRBJ1-5
CDR3: ASSIRGGYQPQH

length: 13
D: -
V: TRBV19
J: TRBJ1-2
CDR3: ASSRSRQSNYGYT

length: 10
D: -
V: TRBV29-1
J: TRBJ1-2
CDR3: SVVGANYGYT

length: 10
D: -
V: TRBV28
J: TRBJ1-2
CDR3: ASSSGLYGYT

length: 13
D: -
V: TRBV5-8
J: TRBJ1-2
CDR3: ASSLGQGPIYGYT

length: 13
D: -
V: TRBV6-5
J: TRBJ2-7
CDR3: ASSYLGQGSYEQY

length: 13
D: -
V: TRBV5-1
J: TRBJ1-6
CDR3: ASSSWNGATSPLH

length: 13
D: TRBD2
V: TRBV2
J: TRBJ2-3
CDR3: ASSELAGGTDTQY

length: 16
D: TRBD2
V: TRBV7-9
J: TRBJ2-3
CDR3: ASSSPRGGRGGLDTQY

length: 10
D: TRBD1
V: TRBV3-1/TRBV3-2
J: TRBJ2-7
CDR3: ASNPGQGEQY

length: 11
D: -
V: TRBV7-9
J: TRBJ1-2
CDR3: ASSLGAGDGYT

length: 11
D: TRBD1
V: TRBV6-5
J: TRBJ2-7
CDR3: ASSYRDRGTQY

length: 12
D: TRBD1
V: TRBV5-1
J: TRBJ1-2
CDR3: ASSFRDSNYGYT

length: 13
D: -
V: TRBV4-1
J: TRBJ2-3
CDR3: ASSEEPGYTDTQY

length: 12
D: -
V: TRBV5-4
J: TRBJ2-5
CDR3: ASSLGGLGETQY

length: 14
D: TRBD1
V: TRBV2
J: TRBJ2-7
CDR3: ASSESRQGMSDEQY